This T cell receptor (beta chain) was sequenced in a study of OX40 agonist ivuxolimab in advanced cancers. Background on the study: There were three patients with partial responses, one having hepatocellular carcinoma and two cutaneous melanoma.

Method: immunoSEQ multiplex PCR; TCRdb's copy keeps in-frame clones and lacks some. The sample has tens of thousands of clones; around 94% are singletons. Regarding the study as a whole: Nonresponders, in some cases, also had low normalized T-cell clonal expansion. Near-lowest levels of clonal expansion characterized partial responders at 0.1-3.0 mg/kg. Researchers did not establish what antigens the expanded peripheral T cells target.

Germline V lookup: CDR1 SGHVS, CDR2 FNYEAQ. The V and J ends lost 3 bases and 1 base respectively, with 15 bases between them. This CDR3 region has 16 residues. Concerning this clone: The antigen remains unidentified.

The rearrangement links TRBV7-6 to TRBJ2-5; D might be TRBD1 or TRBD2, each matching 5 bases. Sequencing was performed on CD4+ or CD8+ T cells sorted from blood, taken in a trial of the OX40 agonist ivuxolimab. This clonotype was obtained from an adult with an advanced solid tumor such as melanoma, head and neck, liver or kidney cancer. This CDR3 reads CASSFVVEGLQETQYF. CDR3 in DNA: TGTGCCAGCAGCTTTGTTGTTGAGGGGCTCCAAGAGACCCAGTACTTC.